This T cell receptor beta chain comes out of a study of T-cell reconstitution after alpha-beta-depleted transplantation in children. Findings and caveats of the study: Several hundred rapidly expanded clones from non-depleted graft cells reportedly supplied alpha-beta T cells about two months post-transplant. T-cell numbers and diversity, one year after transplant, stemmed largely from T cells that were newly produced.

This clonotype occurred many times. What it binds is not known. Unique molecular identifiers were built into the TCRbeta library. TCRdb reprocessed the PCR reads with MiXCR, giving one entry per CDR3 protein. The profile covers about 110,000 distinct CDR3 sequences, with more than 20% appearing a single time and about 10% taken by the ten largest. The TCR originated in a male patient between 2 and 10 years old who had a stem cell transplant for chronic granulomatous disease, so the T cells may come from the graft donor. This specimen consisted of PBMCs, mostly from graft donor cells, obtained 180 days after TCRalphabeta/CD19-depleted stem cell transplant.

The CDR3 DNA reads as TGTGCCAGTAGTATATCGGCAGTGTTGAACACTGAAGCTTTCTTT. Its translation is CASSISAVLNTEAFF. This chain uses TRBV19 with TRBJ1-1; D uncertain. The V end lost 2 bases, the J end lost 0 bases, and 10 bases lay between the germline ends. The CDR3 is 15 residues long. Germline V gene lookup returns CDR1 LNHDA and CDR2 SQIVND (reference sequence). The variable domain in full, with the rest retrieved from reference TRBV19 and TRBJ1-1, is DGGITQSPKYLFRKEGQNVTLSCEQNLNHDAMYWYRQDPGQGLRLIYYSQIVNDFQKGDIAEGYSVSREKKESFPLTVTSAQKNPTAFYLCASSISAVLNTEAFFGQGTRLTVV.